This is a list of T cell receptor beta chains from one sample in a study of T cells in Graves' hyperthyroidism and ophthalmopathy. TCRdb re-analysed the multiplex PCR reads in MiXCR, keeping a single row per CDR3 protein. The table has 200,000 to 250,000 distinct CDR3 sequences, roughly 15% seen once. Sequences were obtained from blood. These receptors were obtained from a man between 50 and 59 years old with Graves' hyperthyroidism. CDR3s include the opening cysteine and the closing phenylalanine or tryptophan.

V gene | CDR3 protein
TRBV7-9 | CASSSINGQLSNYGYTF
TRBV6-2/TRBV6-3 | CASSYSIGQTKLEQYF
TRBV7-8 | CASSLDVHSYNYGYTF
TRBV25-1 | CASSGAGEDGSPYEQYF
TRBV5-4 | CASSFGLAGPREQFF
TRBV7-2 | CASSPSRDRGWGGYTF
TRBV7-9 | CASSGGGVGYEQYF
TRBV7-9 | CASSLTWGNEQFF
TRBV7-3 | CASSIAGATYNEQFF
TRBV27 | CASSLGPMSEGTEAFF
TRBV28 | CASIPRPGQGPPEQYF
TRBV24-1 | CATSDKAGLNTGELFF
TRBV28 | CASSADRDGQETQYF
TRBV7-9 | CATGQGEENIQYF
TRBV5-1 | CASSLRIGGNGELFF
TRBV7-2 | CASSLGVWFDNEQFF
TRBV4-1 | CASSLVAGVYEQYF
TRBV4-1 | CASSQVQGAGYTF
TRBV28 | CASSLLRDQRGYTF
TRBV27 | CASSPFRTGDTEAFF
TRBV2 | CASDRQALSGANVLTF
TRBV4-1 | CASSEGGRETQYF
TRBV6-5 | CASSYQESGANVLTF
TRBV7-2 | CASSFGISNTEAFF
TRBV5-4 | CASSATGENTEAFF
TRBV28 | CASSTQDGAPLHF
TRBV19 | CASSNMGTVVQYF
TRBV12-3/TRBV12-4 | CASSLATGTPYEQYF
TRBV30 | CAWSVLAGDHTGELFF
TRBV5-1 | CASKGEYEQYF
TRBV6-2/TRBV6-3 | CASSRLGLDLVLKAFF
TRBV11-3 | CASSRPGALYYNEQFF
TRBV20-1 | CSASLAGGWGNEQFF
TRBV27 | CASTFSPYNEQFF
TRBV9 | CASSVDLADTQYF
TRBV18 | CASSPPGTGYEQYF
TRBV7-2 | CASRLANEQFF
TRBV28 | CAGSLSREGYNEQFF
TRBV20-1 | CSAGLAGEDTQYF
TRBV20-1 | CSARDTVNWGNIQYF
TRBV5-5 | CASSLDWNTEAFF
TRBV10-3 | CAIRKQGALGNTIYF
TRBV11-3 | CASSLEGDWAYEQYF
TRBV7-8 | CASRPAGANTGELFF
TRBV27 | CASSLGRADTGELFF
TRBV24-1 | CATSDLRDQGATDTQYF
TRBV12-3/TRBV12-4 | CASSLAGGPHEQYF
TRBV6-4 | CAIPGQQYEQYF
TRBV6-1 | CASSRGGTLSTDTQYF
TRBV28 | CASSLDRFYEQYF